This T cell receptor (beta chain) was identified during a study of ipilimumab plus nivolumab after autologous stem cell transplantation. Study-level background: Typical patient got four to six ipilimumab doses and about eight nivolumab doses (median). The myeloma cohort included high-risk transplant-naive patients and patients relapsing within 3 years of a first autologous transplant. Broader study findings: Per the authors, repertoire, Treg and microbiota data justify further study.

Patients received nivolumab 3 mg/kg at weeks 1, 4, 7, 10, then fortnightly to week 26. Assay: immunoSEQ multiplex PCR; the TCRdb copy retains only in-frame clones and omits some. This sample has approximately 40,000 clones, with around 92% found just once. Germline V gene sequence: CDR1 MGHRA, CDR2 YSYEKL. CDR3 length: 14 amino acids. The V end lost 5 bases, the J end lost 3 bases, and 10 bases lay between the germline ends. This clone came up once. Its antigen is unidentified. This receptor was obtained from a male donor with multiple myeloma. The V and J genes are TRBV4-1 and TRBJ1-4, with a tentative D call TRBD1 (5 bases). This specimen was PBMCs, taken in a trial of ipilimumab plus nivolumab as post-transplant consolidation. CDR3 sequence (DNA): TGCGCCAGCAGCTACAGGTCTTCTAATGAAAAACTGTTTTTT. It is translated as CASSYRSSNEKLFF.